The 30 T cell receptor beta chains below all came from one sample that was sequenced in a study of T cell therapy after organ transplantation. The time point is: 4-8 weeks after completion of therapy. The data were produced by immunoSEQ multiplex PCR, yet TCRdb's version contains in-frame clones alone and is incomplete. The sample comprises approximately 3,100 clones, 70% to 90% of which are singletons, and around 44% rests with the top ten. Their recognized antigens are unknown. The source was CD8+ T cells from blood, collected after autologous CMV-specific T cell therapy. These receptors were taken from a human patient who had received a solid organ transplant and had CMV disease. Some T cells may have come from the graft donor.

The chain links TRBV7-9 to TRBJ2-7; 7 bases agree with TRBD1. The junction had 6 bases not matched to a gene; V was cut back by 4 bases and J by 6 bases. CDR3 size: 13 residues. CDR1 is SEHNR and CDR2 is FQNEAQ in the germline V gene (reference sequence). CDR3 loop: CASSSGGKGEQYF. For the CDR3, the DNA is TGTGCCAGCAGCTCAGGGGGAAAGGGCGAGCAGTACTTC.

V is TRBV2 and J is TRBJ2-5; 7 bases are shared with TRBD1. Germline loops: CDR1 SNHLY, CDR2 FYNNEI. The CDR3 length is 12 residues. The V gene end was trimmed by 7 bases and the J gene end by 5 bases; junction bases not matched to a gene: 4. For the CDR3, the DNA is TGTGCCAGCAACCGACAGGGTGAGACCCAGTACTTC. Translation: CASNRQGETQYF.

The CDR3 spells CASGLVARDTYEQYF. The CDR3 DNA follows: TGTGCTAGTGGTTTGGTAGCTAGGGATACCTACGAGCAGTACTTC. This rearrangement joins TRBV12-5 to TRBJ2-7; D unresolved. V lost 0 bases and J lost 2, with 11 bases in between. The germline V gene has CDR1 LGHNT and CDR2 FRNRAP. The CDR3 extends over 15 amino acids.

Sample share makes this clone hyperexpanded. The genes are TRBV4-1 and TRBJ1-3; a possible D gene is TRBD1 (5 bases). This CDR3 has 16 residues. Germline CDR1 and CDR2: MGHRA and YSYEKL. V was trimmed by 6 bases and J by 0 bases, leaving 15 bases between them. The CDR3 is CASSPGGADSGNTIYF. CDR3 sequence (DNA): TGCGCCAGCAGTCCCGGCGGGGCGGACTCTGGAAACACCATATATTTT.

The table lists this clone with a few counts. This chain joins TRBV4-3 and TRBJ2-2, with a weak D call TRBD1 (6 bases). Trimming stripped 5 bases from V and 0 bases from J, with 10 bases between. Germline V gene sequence: CDR1 LGHNA, CDR2 YSLEER. CDR3 length equals 15 residues. This CDR3 reads CASSSGTSNTGELFF. DNA of the CDR3: TGCGCCAGCAGCTCCGGGACATCGAACACCGGGGAGCTGTTTTTT.

V and J are TRBV9 and TRBJ2-7; D may correspond to TRBD1 or TRBD2 (5 bases each). The CDR3 is 15 residues long. V was trimmed by 2 bases and J by 4 bases, leaving 16 bases between them. The germline V gene has CDR1 SGDLS and CDR2 YYNGEE. The CDR3 nucleotides read TGTGCCAGCAGCGTGTACGGGGCTGGGATTTACGAGCAGTACTTC. Translating gives CASSVYGAGIYEQYF.

The chain joins TRBV4-2 to TRBJ1-2; D gene unclear. Trimming shortened V by 0 bases and J by 3 bases, and 14 bases separated the two germline ends. Germline V gives CDR1 LGHNA, CDR2 YNFKEQ. CDR3 length: 16 residues. CDR3 amino acids: CASSQEMGGPYYGYTF. CDR3 bases: TGTGCCAGCAGCCAAGAGATGGGTGGACCGTACTATGGCTACACCTTC.

The chain joins TRBV2 to TRBJ2-1; D unresolved. The CDR3 consists of 12 residues. Germline values: CDR1 SNHLY, CDR2 FYNNEI. The V and J ends lost 4 bases and 4 bases respectively, with 5 bases between them. CDR3 DNA: TGTGCCAGCAGTGGCCTATACAATGAGCAGTTCTTC. It translates to CASSGLYNEQFF.

The CDR3 sequence is CASSPTRSYEQYF. The CDR3 DNA reads TGTGCCAGCAGCCCAACCAGAAGCTACGAGCAGTACTTC. The V gene is TRBV7-9, the J gene TRBJ2-7; D uncertain. V was cut by 5 bases and J by 3 bases, with 11 bases left in between. This CDR3 has 13 amino acids. The germline V gene has CDR1 SEHNR and CDR2 FQNEAQ (reference sequence).

This chain links TRBV6-5 with TRBJ2-2, with unresolved D. V gave up 2 bases and J gave up 7 bases, with 5 bases separating them. Per the germline V gene, CDR1 is MNHEY and CDR2 is SVGAGI. The CDR3 loop spans 12 amino acids. This CDR3 is CASSYIDGELFF. The CDR3 nucleotides are TGTGCCAGCAGTTACATAGACGGGGAGCTGTTTTTT.

This chain connects TRBV2 to TRBJ1-2; 8 nucleotides align to TRBD1. Losses at the gene ends were 6 bases for V and 10 bases for J; bases not matched to a gene: 10. The CDR3 consists of 13 residues. Germline CDR1 and CDR2: SNHLY and FYNNEI. The CDR3 spells CASRSDRAIDYTF. DNA for the CDR3: TGTGCCAGCAGGTCGGACAGGGCCATCGACTACACCTTC.

The chain combines TRBV6-5 with TRBJ1-1; D remains unclear. The germline V gene encodes CDR1 MNHEY and CDR2 SVGAGI. Trimming took 5 bases from V and 0 from J, leaving 10 bases between them. There are 14 residues in the CDR3. The DNA for the CDR3 is TGTGCCAGCAGTGTTACAGTAATGAACACTGAAGCTTTCTTT. This sequence encodes CASSVTVMNTEAFF.

V usage is TRBV27 and J usage is TRBJ1-5; D remains unclear. The V gene's germline CDR1 is MNHEY and CDR2 SMNVEV (reference sequence). This CDR3 has 15 residues. V was pared by 5 bases and J by 6 bases, with 17 bases between. For the CDR3, the DNA is TGTGCCAGCAGTATTGGGCGGGGTTTTGGTCAGCCCCAGCATTTT. It is translated as CASSIGRGFGQPQHF.

J is TRBJ1-1 and V is TRBV30; unclear D gene. Trimming shortened V by 4 bases and J by 0 bases, and 6 bases separated the two germline ends. The CDR3 contains 12 residues. From germline, CDR1 is GTSNPN and CDR2 SVGIG (reference sequence). The CDR3 bases are TGTGCCTGGAACCAGTTGAACACTGAAGCTTTCTTT. It is translated as CAWNQLNTEAFF.

The gene calls are TRBV4-1 and TRBJ2-1, with TRBD2 matching over 10 bases. Germline assignment: CDR1 MGHRA and CDR2 YSYEKL. CDR3 length: 16 amino acids. J was trimmed by 6 bases and V by 1 base; bases with no gene match: 6. The CDR3 protein is CASSQAVSGGANEQFF. The CDR3 DNA reads TGCGCCAGCAGCCAAGCCGTAAGCGGGGGGGCCAATGAGCAGTTCTTC.

V usage is TRBV4-1 and J usage is TRBJ2-1; TRBD2 matches 8 bases. In germline, CDR1 is MGHRA, CDR2 YSYEKL. The V gene end was trimmed by 4 bases and the J gene end by 0 bases; junction bases not matched to a gene: 5. The CDR3 runs to 16 residues. The CDR3 region has the DNA TGCGCCAGCAGCCCGGGGGGGGCCGACTCCTACAATGAGCAGTTCTTC. Protein: CASSPGGADSYNEQFF.

The chain uses TRBV10-3 and TRBJ1-1; a weak D match, TRBD1 (5 bases). Germline assignment: CDR1 ENHRY and CDR2 SYGVKD. This CDR3 comprises 19 residues. Trimming pared 7 bases from V and 0 bases from J, leaving 27 bases between. CDR3 in amino acids: CAINKFRQGYRYMNTEAFF. The CDR3 DNA reads as TGTGCCATCAACAAGTTCAGGCAGGGATATAGATACATGAACACTGAAGCTTTCTTT.

This clone has only one observation. This CDR3 is CAWSDRGTETQYF. The CDR3 coding sequence is TGTGCCTGGTCAGACAGGGGGACAGAGACCCAGTACTTC. The chain uses TRBV30 and TRBJ2-5; 9 nucleotides agree with TRBD1. This CDR3 contains 13 residues. Losses at the gene ends were 5 bases for V and 4 bases for J; bases not matched to a gene: 5. CDR1 and CDR2 (germline): GTSNPN, SVGIG (reference sequence).

The chain employs TRBV27 and TRBJ2-3; 8 bases fit TRBD2. J gave up 4 bases and V 1 base, and 4 bases lay outside the gene matches. The germline V gene encodes CDR1 MNHEY and CDR2 SMNVEV (reference sequence). The CDR3 runs 15 residues. The CDR3 is CASSLFGGASDTQYF. The CDR3 DNA follows: TGTGCCAGCAGTTTATTCGGGGGGGCCTCAGATACGCAGTATTTT.

The chain recombines TRBV7-9 with TRBJ2-7; D is uncertain. CDR3 length: 13 amino acids. The germline CDR1 and CDR2 sequences are SEHNR and FQNEAQ (reference sequence). V was shortened by 3 bases and J by 0 bases, with 6 bases between the two germline ends. CDR3 DNA: TGTGCCAGCAGCTTCTGGGGCTCCTACGAGCAGTACTTC. Protein: CASSFWGSYEQYF.

J is TRBJ1-1 and V is TRBV4-1; 9 positions match TRBD1. V gave up 0 bases and J gave up 0 bases; unmatched junction bases: 2. Germline values: CDR1 MGHRA, CDR2 YSYEKL. There are 16 residues in the CDR3. CDR3 nucleotide sequence: TGCGCCAGCAGCCAAGAAACAGGGGGCCTGAACACTGAAGCTTTCTTT. It codes for CASSQETGGLNTEAFF.

V usage is TRBV6-6 and J usage is TRBJ2-7; D is possibly TRBD1 or TRBD2 (5 bases each). CDR1 is MNHNY and CDR2 is SVGAGI in the germline V gene (reference sequence). With 5 bases removed from V and 1 base from J, the gap between germline ends came to 18 bases. CDR3 length: 16 residues. The CDR3 reads CASSTPGAGLSYEQYF. The CDR3 DNA reads as TGTGCCAGCAGTACTCCCGGGGCAGGACTGTCCTACGAGCAGTACTTC.

The V call is TRBV4-1, the J call TRBJ1-4; D is undetermined. CDR3 length equals 12 residues. Germline CDR1 MGHRA, CDR2 YSYEKL. V lost 4 bases and J 5 bases, leaving 5 bases between the germline ends. CDR3 sequence reads: CASSLPNEKLFF. DNA for the CDR3: TGCGCCAGCAGCCTACCCAATGAAAAACTGTTTTTT.

CDR3 region: CASSPTVNTEAFF. In nucleotides, the CDR3 is TGTGCCAGCAGTCCGACAGTGAACACTGAAGCTTTCTTT. The chain couples TRBV7-9 to TRBJ1-1; weak D call: TRBD1 (5 bases). The CDR3 has 13 amino acids. Trimming took off 6 bases at V and 0 bases at J, with 8 bases between the two ends. Germline assignment: CDR1 SEHNR and CDR2 FQNEAQ (reference sequence).

V usage is TRBV13 and J usage is TRBJ1-2, with unresolved D. CDR3 length equals 13 residues. V dropped 7 bases and J dropped 8 bases, with 17 bases sitting between them. CDR1 and CDR2 (germline): PRHDT, FYEKMQ (reference sequence). The CDR3 nucleotides read TGTGCCAGCACCATCCGGGGAGGAAGCGGCTACACCTTC. Protein sequence: CASTIRGGSGYTF.

This CDR3 reads CASSYSPGGGYGYTF. The CDR3 coding sequence is TGTGCCAGCAGTTACTCGCCGGGGGGCGGCTATGGCTACACCTTC. The chain carries TRBV6-5 and TRBJ1-2; maybe TRBD1 (6 bases). The CDR3 has 15 amino acids. CDR1 is MNHEY, CDR2 SVGAGI, per germline. Between the trimmed V and J ends, which lost 0 bases and 4 bases, there was a span of 12 bases.

The chain uses TRBV4-1 and TRBJ2-3; D ambiguous. The CDR3 is 14 residues long. The germline V and J ends were trimmed by 4 bases and 1 base, with 9 bases remaining between them. Germline V gene data show CDR1 as MGHRA and CDR2 as YSYEKL. CDR3 coding DNA: TGCGCCAGCAGCCTTCGTTGGGGCACAGATACGCAGTATTTT. Encoded protein: CASSLRWGTDTQYF.

This chain's CDR3 is CSVLEGPEAFF. CDR3 in DNA: TGCAGCGTTTTAGAGGGGCCTGAAGCTTTCTTT. The rearrangement uses TRBV29-1 and TRBJ1-1, with D possibly matching TRBD1 (5 bases). The CDR3 spans 11 residues. V lost 5 bases and J lost 6, with 10 bases in between. Germline V gives CDR1 SQVTM, CDR2 ANQGSEA.

The chain recombines TRBV13 with TRBJ2-7; possible D gene TRBD2, 5 bases. The ends were cut back, 0 bases at V and 6 bases at J, with 9 bases in the middle. The germline gives CDR1 PRHDT, CDR2 FYEKMQ (reference sequence). There are 13 residues in the CDR3. The CDR3 nucleotides read TGTGCCAGCAGCTTAGGCGGGGTCGGCGAGCAGTACTTC. Its translation: CASSLGGVGEQYF.

This sequence joins TRBV2 and TRBJ2-3, with 11 bases fitting TRBD1. Germline V gives CDR1 SNHLY, CDR2 FYNNEI. This CDR3 is built from 15 residues. Trimming cost V 8 bases and J 3 bases; bases outside gene matches: 7. CDR3 nucleotide sequence: TGTGCCAGCCTCGGGACAGGGGGAGGAACAGATACGCAGTATTTT. This encodes CASLGTGGGTDTQYF.